Below, 15 T cell receptor beta chains from the same sample are listed, as sequenced in a study of T cells expressing NK-cell markers. With the 5' RACE reads reprocessed, TCRdb shows one record per CDR3 protein and no DNA. The sample table sets out some 150,000 distinct CDR3 sequences. Sequencing was carried out using blood T cells: a sorted CD56 or NKG2C T cell subset, CD4+ or CD8+ T cells, or bulk PBMC T cells (not recorded which). The receptors were gathered from a young man in good health.

The V and J genes are TRBV20-1 and TRBJ2-1; absent DNA, TCRdb's TRBD1 call cannot be checked. The CDR3 contains 16 residues. The germline gives CDR1 DFQATT, CDR2 SNEGSKA (reference sequence). CDR3 loop: CSARLYDRNPGNEQFF.

The chain is built from TRBV30 and TRBJ2-1. The length of the CDR3 is 11 residues. CDR1 is GTSNPN, CDR2 SVGIG, per germline (reference sequence). CDR3: CAWSIASEQFF.

The chain employs TRBV25-1 and TRBJ2-2; with no DNA, the TCRdb D assignment of TRBD1 cannot be verified. Germline lookup yields CDR1 MGHDK and CDR2 SYGVNS. CDR3 size: 15 residues. The CDR3 sequence is CASSRTATNTGELFF.

This chain links TRBV12-3 or TRBV12-4 with TRBJ2-3; TCRdb designates TRBD2, a call that cannot be tested without DNA. The CDR3 loop spans 20 amino acids. CDR3 sequence: CASSPRGGSSGGSSTDTQYF.

This chain links TRBV20-1 with TRBJ2-7; no DNA is available, so the TRBD2 call from TCRdb remains unchecked. CDR1 and CDR2 from the germline V gene are DFQATT and SNEGSKA (reference sequence). The CDR3 sequence is 13 residues long. The CDR3 sequence: CSARLAGTDEQYF.

The genes are TRBV28 and TRBJ2-7; absent DNA, TCRdb's TRBD1 call cannot be checked. This CDR3 spans 14 amino acids. Germline V CDR1 and CDR2: MDHEN, SYDVKM. Here the CDR3 reads CASSLGDRGYEQYF.

V and J are TRBV6-6 and TRBJ2-5. The CDR3 is 11 amino acids. In germline, CDR1 is MNHNY, CDR2 SVGAGI (reference sequence). The CDR3 sequence is CATTSPETQYF.

J is TRBJ2-7 and V is TRBV12-3 or TRBV12-4; the D call from TCRdb, TRBD1, cannot be confirmed without DNA. The CDR3 sequence is 16 residues long. CDR3 amino acids: CASSFVKGRSSYEQYF.

The V call is TRBV7-9, the J call TRBJ2-3; no DNA is available, so the TRBD1 call from TCRdb remains unchecked. The germline V gene has CDR1 SEHNR and CDR2 FQNEAQ (reference sequence). The CDR3 loop spans 13 amino acids. The CDR3 spells CASSADRGDTQYF.

V gene TRBV2 combines with J gene TRBJ2-2; TCRdb names TRBD2, which stays unverified in the absence of DNA. CDR1 and CDR2 (germline): SNHLY, FYNNEI. This CDR3 is built from 17 residues. This CDR3 reads CASRVTSGYANTGELFF.

The rearrangement joins TRBV12-3 or TRBV12-4 to TRBJ2-1. The CDR3 sequence is 14 residues long. The CDR3: CASSHRGSHNEQFF.

The chain couples TRBV11-1 to TRBJ2-5; TCRdb indicates TRBD2, and absent DNA this call remains unverified. The CDR3 totals 14 residues. In germline, CDR1 is SGHAT, CDR2 FQDESV (reference sequence). The CDR3: CASSLTPSGETQYF. The variable domain in full, completed from reference TRBV11-1 and TRBJ2-5, reads EAEVAQSPRYKITEKSQAVAFWCDPISGHATLYWYRQILGQGPELLVQFQDESVVDDSQLPKDRFSAERLKGVDSTLKIQPAELGDSAMYLCASSLTPSGETQYFGPGTRLLVL.

The chain links TRBV30 to TRBJ2-1; lacking DNA, the TRBD2 call made by TCRdb goes unchecked. Germline loops: CDR1 GTSNPN, CDR2 SVGIG (reference sequence). The CDR3 totals 16 residues. The CDR3 sequence: CAWSIDRSPRSAEQFF.

The rearrangement joins TRBV11-1 to TRBJ2-3; TCRdb indicates TRBD2, and absent DNA this call remains unverified. CDR1 is SGHAT, CDR2 FQDESV, per germline (reference sequence). This CDR3 spans 20 amino acids. The CDR3 sequence is CASSPRTSGSFRLLTDTQYF.

The chain is built from TRBV13 and TRBJ1-1. This CDR3 spans 12 amino acids. The germline gives CDR1 PRHDT, CDR2 FYEKMQ (reference sequence). This CDR3 is CASTLMGGEAFF.